This T cell receptor (beta chain) was identified during a study of blood T cell repertoires in COVID-19. For the study at large: T cells, B-cell-depleted T cells, or PBMCs supplied cDNA or gDNA.

Cohort 3 recovery required two negative PCRs, clearance, or symptom resolution. Authors' analysis steps: How many nucleated cells were present was estimated from reference gene primer amplification. TCRdb keeps only in-frame clones here, not all; method: immunoSEQ multiplex PCR. Clone size and V and J calls were adopted from that table, with D and trimming inferred from the DNA. Among approximately 300,000 clones listed, around 84% were seen once. CDR3 length equals 17 residues. Per germline, CDR1 LNHNV and CDR2 YYDKDF (reference sequence). Trimming removed 4 bases from V and 2 bases from J, with 20 bases in between.

The origin of this receptor is a woman aged 18-35 years who had recovered from COVID-19. Sequenced input: PBMCs or T cells enriched from blood (not recorded which). The rearrangement joins TRBV15 to TRBJ1-1; perhaps TRBD1 as D (6 bases). For the CDR3, the DNA is TGTGCCACCAGCATTGGACAGATCCTTGAAAAAAACACTGAAGCTTTCTTT. This codes for CATSIGQILEKNTEAFF.